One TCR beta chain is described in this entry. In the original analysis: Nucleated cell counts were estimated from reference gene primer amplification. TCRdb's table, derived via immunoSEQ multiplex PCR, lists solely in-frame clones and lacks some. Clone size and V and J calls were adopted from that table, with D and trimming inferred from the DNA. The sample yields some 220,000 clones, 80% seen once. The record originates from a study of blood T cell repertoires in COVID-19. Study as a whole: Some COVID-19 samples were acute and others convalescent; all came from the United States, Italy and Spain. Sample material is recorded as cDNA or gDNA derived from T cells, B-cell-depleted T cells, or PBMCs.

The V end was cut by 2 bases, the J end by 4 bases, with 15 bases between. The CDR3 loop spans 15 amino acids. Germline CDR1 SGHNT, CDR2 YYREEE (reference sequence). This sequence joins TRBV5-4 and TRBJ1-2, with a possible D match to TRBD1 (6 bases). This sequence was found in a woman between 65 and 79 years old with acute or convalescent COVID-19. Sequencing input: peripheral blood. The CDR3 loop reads CASSFSWGPGYGYTF. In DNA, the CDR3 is TGTGCCAGCAGCTTTTCCTGGGGGCCAGGCTATGGCTACACCTTC.